This T cell receptor beta chain was obtained from a study of T cell repertoires in cytomegalovirus infection. Study-level information: CMV epitopes, recently identified HLA-C-restricted and well-studied HLA-B-restricted, were used.

The ends were cut back, 4 bases at V and 6 bases at J, with 16 bases in the middle. This CDR3 region has 15 residues. The V gene's germline CDR1 is SGHTA and CDR2 FQGNSA. Study-level results: Cumulative frequency of public TCR beta families picked out carriers of CMV plus the relevant HLA. HLA-C-restricted CMV clonotypes gave the most frequent clonotype in two of eight donors.

Note on this clonotype: Its antigen is as yet unknown.

TCRdb re-called the reads through MiXCR, storing one row per CDR3 protein. The table has around 500,000 distinct CDR3 sequences, about 42% seen once. The clonotype originates from a human donor in good health (CMV status not recorded). Some clones in this sample may be carry-over from other donors' samples. Sample: cultured PBMCs, taken from culture after CMV antigen stimulation. J is TRBJ2-1 and V is TRBV7-2, with D maybe TRBD1 (5 bases). The CDR3 reads CASSWSQLGVNEQFF. Here the CDR3 DNA reads TGTGCCAGCAGCTGGAGCCAGTTAGGGGTCAATGAGCAGTTCTTC. Filled out from reference TRBV7-2 and TRBJ2-1, the complete variable domain reads GAGVSQSPSNKVTEKGKDVELRCDPISGHTALYWYRQSLGQGLEFLIYFQGNSAPDKSGLPSDRFSAERTGGSVSTLTIQRTQQEDSAVYLCASSWSQLGVNEQFFGPGTRLTVL.